This TCR beta chain emerged from a study of T cell responses to AZD1222 COVID-19 vaccine. Broader study findings: Unmutated variant regions are reportedly targeted by nearly half of spike-specific TCRs. White British people made up most donors, females outnumbered males, and clonal diversity was possibly underestimated. When two AZD1222 doses had been given, Spike-specific TCR breadth and depth rose.

Concerning this clone itself: The antigen remains undetermined.

The assay was immunoSEQ multiplex PCR, and TCRdb's table has in-frame clones only and misses some. The table has tens of thousands of clones, 87% seen once. Germline V gives CDR1 MRHNA, CDR2 SNTAGT. V shed 3 bases and J 6 bases; nucleotides not matched to a gene: 1. This CDR3 has 13 residues. The receptor was derived from an adult who received the AZD1222 COVID-19 vaccine. Sequencing used peripheral blood, obtained 28 days after the second AZD1222 dose. V gene TRBV6-4 combines with J gene TRBJ2-1, with TRBD2 identical over 8 bases. For the CDR3, the DNA is TGTGCCAGCAGTGAGAGCGGGAGCAATGAGCAGTTCTTC. Translating gives CASSESGSNEQFF.